This TCR beta chain was recovered during a study of blood T cell repertoires in COVID-19. On the study more broadly: The origin of the acute and convalescent COVID-19 samples was the United States, Italy and Spain.

TCRdb keeps only in-frame clones here, not all; method: immunoSEQ multiplex PCR. In the table there are hundreds of thousands of clones, 88% of which are singletons. The source of this sequence is a woman in her thirties or forties who had recovered from COVID-19. The sequenced material came from peripheral blood.

The CDR3 region has the DNA TGTGCCAGCAGCGCCCCCACAGAGCTTGGAAACACCATATATTTT. Protein product: CASSAPTELGNTIYF. The V and J genes are TRBV9 and TRBJ1-3; D unclear. The CDR3 has 15 residues. Germline CDR1 reads SGDLS; CDR2 reads YYNGEE. V lost 3 bases and J 3 bases, leaving 13 bases between the germline ends. Filled out from reference TRBV9 and TRBJ1-3, the complete variable domain reads DSGVTQTPKHLITATGQRVTLRCSPRSGDLSVYWYQQSLDQGLQFLIQYYNGEERAKGNILERFSAQQFPDLHSELNLSSLELGDSALYFCASSAPTELGNTIYFGEGSWLTVV.